In its sample, the clone carrying this TCR beta chain was seen a few times. What it binds is unknown. Generation of bulk TCR libraries relied on previously described methods and listed TCR primers. One entry per CDR3 protein, called by TCRdb with MiXCR from the PCR reads. The sample lists hundreds of thousands of distinct CDR3 sequences; about 25% were seen once. Naive CD8 sequencing libraries were generated from 20,000 to 1,000,000 sorted cells, with 10%, 30% or 50% RNA as input. For naive CD8 T cells, sorting used the CD8+CD4-CCR7+CD45RA+ phenotype. Looked up from germline, CDR1 is SGHNT and CDR2 is YYREEE (reference sequence). This CDR3 has 14 amino acids. Trimming removed 2 bases from V and 5 bases from J; junction bases left unmatched: 5. This record comes from a study of molecular identifiers for immune sequencing clone quantification. General study findings and limits: Clonotypes surpassing 20 RNA copies contained over 99% of effector molecules, versus under 1% in naive cells.

The TCR originated in a human donor in good health. Some libraries in this study had Jurkat cell RNA spiked in. V is TRBV5-4 and J is TRBJ2-7; 9 nucleotides agree with TRBD2. The sequenced material came from naive CD8+ T cells from blood, with Jurkat cell RNA spiked in. Regarding subset: FACS-sorted CD8+CD4-CCR7+CD45RA+ naive T cells. The CDR3 region has the DNA TGTGCCAGCAGCTTTGGCGGGGGGGACGACGAGCAGTACTTC. Translated: CASSFGGGDDEQYF. Full variable domain (remainder filled in from reference TRBV5-4 and TRBJ2-7): ETGVTQSPTHLIKTRGQQVTLRCSSQSGHNTVSWYQQALGQGPQFIFQYYREEENGRGNFPPRFSGLQFPNYSSELNVNALELDDSALYLCASSFGGGDDEQYFGPGTRLTVT.